These 3 T cell receptor beta chains share one sample of origin, sequenced in a study of T cell changes during pregnancy in multiple sclerosis (dated by TCRdb to between 2018 and 2020). The library was prepared using the immunoSEQ multiplex PCR assay. TCRdb re-hosts the immuneACCESS table, in-frame sequences only. Its copies lack some clones; in the studies checked, an unresolved V gene accounts for under half of them, and the cause for the rest is not known. The sample contains under 55,000 clones, about 92% of them found a single time. The ten biggest clones cover under 2% of the sample. The specimen was peripheral blood, collected in the second trimester of pregnancy. These receptors all come from a female donor with multiple sclerosis, enrolled in a pregnancy study.

This clone has just one count. This rearrangement joins TRBV5-1 to TRBJ1-4; D is uncertain. CDR3 length: 14 amino acids. Trimming shortened V by 1 base and J by 5 bases, and 9 bases separated the two germline ends. The germline V gene encodes CDR1 SGHRS and CDR2 YFSETQ. Here the CDR3 reads CASSLYSLNEKLFF. The CDR3 nucleotides read TGCGCCAGCAGCTTGTACAGTCTCAATGAAAAACTGTTTTTT. The complete variable domain, with remaining parts taken from reference TRBV5-1 and TRBJ1-4, reads KAGVTQTPRYLIKTRGQQVTLSCSPISGHRSVSWYQQTPGQGLQFLFEYFSETQRNKGNFPGRFSGRQFSNSRSEMNVSTLELGDSALYLCASSLYSLNEKLFFGSGTQLSVL.

The CDR3 bases are TGCGCCAGCAGCTTGGTGACAGGCGAGATGTTCGGCACAGATACGCAGTATTTT. Its translation: CASSLVTGEMFGTDTQYF. The chain couples TRBV5-1 to TRBJ2-3; D perhaps matches TRBD1 (6 bases). V lost 0 bases and J lost 1, with 18 bases in between. This CDR3 is 18 amino acids long. Germline V gene lookup returns CDR1 SGHRS and CDR2 YFSETQ.

The V gene is TRBV2, the J gene TRBJ1-1; the D gene is possibly TRBD1 (5 bases). The length of the CDR3 is 12 residues. V lost 5 bases to trimming and J lost 4 bases, with 8 bases between them. Germline assignment: CDR1 SNHLY and CDR2 FYNNEI. CDR3 bases: TGTGCCAGCAGTTCAGGGCGCACTGAAGCTTTCTTT. Protein product: CASSSGRTEAFF.